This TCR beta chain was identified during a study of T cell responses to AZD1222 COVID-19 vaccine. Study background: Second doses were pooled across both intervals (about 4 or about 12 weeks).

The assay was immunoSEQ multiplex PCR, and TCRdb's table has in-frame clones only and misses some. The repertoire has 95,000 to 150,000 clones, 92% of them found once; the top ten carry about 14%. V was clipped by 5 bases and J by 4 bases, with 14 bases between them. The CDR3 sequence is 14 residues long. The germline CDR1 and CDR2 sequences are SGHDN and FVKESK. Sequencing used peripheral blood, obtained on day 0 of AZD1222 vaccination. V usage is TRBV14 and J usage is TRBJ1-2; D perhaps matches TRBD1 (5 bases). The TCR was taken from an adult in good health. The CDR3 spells CASSGSGRGYGYTF. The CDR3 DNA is TGTGCCAGCAGCGGCTCAGGGCGGGGCTATGGCTACACCTTC.